This T cell receptor beta chain was observed in a study of T cells in Graves' hyperthyroidism and ophthalmopathy. Study outcomes and limitations: Separating ophthalmopathy from stable hyperthyroidism was achieved by a 13 V-J model.

This clonotype was detected ten times or more. Its antigen is unidentified. At least 3 on the Clinical Activity Score was recorded for ophthalmopathy patients, who also had NOSPECS grade at least 4 and duration under 3 months. Using RNA transcripts as the source, TCR beta CDR3 regions were amplified. When the TCR CDR3 underwent first-round RT-PCR, the HTBI primer set was used. MiXCR, applied by TCRdb to the multiplex PCR reads, yields one record per CDR3 protein. The data show about 400,000 distinct CDR3 sequences, with about 14% seen just once and around 27% held by the top ten. Looked up from germline, CDR1 is MNHEY and CDR2 is SVGEGT. V dropped 3 bases and J dropped 1 base, with 7 bases sitting between them. CDR3 length: 14 amino acids.

The origin of this receptor is a man between 45 and 60 years old with Graves' ophthalmopathy. The chain is built from TRBV6-2 or TRBV6-3 and TRBJ2-4; D is unclear. Material for sequencing was blood. The CDR3 region is CASSYRAAKNIQYF. CDR3 nucleotides: TGTGCCAGCAGTTATAGGGCGGCCAAAAACATTCAGTACTTC.